The present T cell receptor (beta chain) was sequenced within a study of T cell clonotyping in hematopoietic cell transplantation (dated by TCRdb to the early 2020s). In terms of the full investigation: Pretransplant samples from recipients were collected after cytoreduction. In the study, more than 120 blood samples were gathered from 35 consecutive transplant recipients and their related donors. Recruitment of patients ran from 2015 to early 2017, and follow-up continued until late 2020 or until death. Beyond this particular receptor, the publication reports: Just a small fraction of recipient repertoires overlapped with donor repertoires, and more than 95% appeared de novo at the given depth. After transplant, TCR diversity in recipients dropped, and pathologically expanded clonotypes increased progressively from day 30 to day 180. The sample size was limited, and CD4 and CD8 repertoire contributions could not be separated because cells were not sorted. Broader TCR repertoire diversity after transplant was predicted by Inverse Simpson Index values from donors and from recipients before transplant.

With the immunoSEQ assay, which is a bias-controlled multiplex PCR relying on V- and J-specific primers, TCR beta CDR3 regions were amplified from genomic DNA. A second PCR step added a proprietary barcode and Illumina adapter sequences to the CDR3 amplicons. CDR3 libraries were sequenced on an Illumina MiSeq instrument. Turning to the authors' computational methods: Export and quality control were done with immunoSEQ Analyzer 3.0, while downstream analyses used R Bioconductor and Immunarch. Only productive rearrangements in the normalized downsampled data set were used to calculate repertoire metrics. Pathologically expanded clonotypes were defined as those larger than 5 templates in the normalized cohort. The Inverse Simpson Index served as the measure of repertoire diversity. CMV-specificity analyses were carried out on the non-normalized data set to capture all clonotypes. TCRdb limited this immuneACCESS table to in-frame rearrangements with V and J called. A share of clones is missing; checked studies link under half to unresolved V genes, and the rest is unexplained. The D gene and trimming were derived from the DNA, and the V and J assignments and clone size from that table. Within this sample are around 40,000 clones, with 85% to 95% of them counted one time only. The ten largest make up roughly 1.6% of the sample.

Between the V and J ends, shortened by 3 bases and 2 bases respectively, the junction contains 13 bases. CDR3 length: 15 amino acids, cysteine to phenylalanine. Just the 45-base CDR3 DNA is kept, in frame starting at base 1. As encoded in the germline V gene, CDR1 is SGHNT while CDR2 is YENEEA. The sample's time point label, in plain terms: recipient sample about 28 days before transplant, after cytoreduction. Recipient blood was collected about 28 days before transplant and at days 30, 100 and 180 after transplant. Nuclei Lysis Solution was used to extract genomic DNA from fresh or cryopreserved unfractionated peripheral blood mononuclear cells. As regards this clone: Its antigen is not yet known. Base quality data are lacking; no much larger clone is found one base away.

The starting material was peripheral blood mononuclear cells, obtained before stem cell transplant. The chain is made from TRBV11-3 and TRBJ2-5; possibly the D gene is TRBD2, per 7 matching bases. The TCR comes from a man between 40 and 49 years old with chronic myeloid leukemia. Some clones in this sample may be carry-over from other donors' samples. The CDR3 has the sequence CASSFGGRGQETQYF. The nucleotide sequence is TGTGCCAGCAGCTTTGGGGGGCGGGGGCAAGAGACCCAGTACTTC. The full variable domain, completed from the reference TRBV11-3 and TRBJ2-5 proteins outside the CDR3, reads EAGVVQSPRYKIIEKKQPVAFWCNPISGHNTLYWYLQNLGQGPELLIRYENEEAVDDSQLPKDRFSAERLKGVDSTLKIQPAELGDSAVYLCASSFGGRGQETQYFGPGTRLLVL.